This T cell receptor beta chain is drawn from a study of CD8 T cells in Susac syndrome. CD8+ and CD4+ T cells taken from blood had their TCR beta sequenced. Negative isolation yielded CD8+ and CD4+ T cells; FACS enriched TEMRA cells. A note on this clonotype: The antigen is unknown.

Study-wide points: The authors acknowledged that their TCR sequencing and HLA analysis involved a relatively small number of individuals.

Reverse transcription of roughly 0.5 to 1 ug RNA used random hexamers. immunoSEQ multiplex PCR amplified TCR beta CDR3 across 54 Vbeta, 13 Jbeta. Each CDR3 protein is one row after TCRdb ran MiXCR on the immunoSEQ multiplex PCR reads. This repertoire shows 130,000 to 150,000 distinct CDR3 sequences, approximately 93% found once; its top ten account for 0.27%. This receptor was identified in a human donor in good health. Sequencing input: CD8+ T cells from PBMCs.

CDR3 sequence reads: CASSLLGDFSYEQYF. CDR3 sequence (DNA): TGTGCCAGCAGTTTATTGGGGGACTTCTCCTACGAGCAGTACTTC. This chain joins TRBV27 and TRBJ2-7; perhaps TRBD2 as D (6 bases). Trimming cost V 1 base and J 0 bases, with 10 bases left between them. The CDR3 totals 15 residues. Germline CDR1 is MNHEY and CDR2 is SMNVEV (reference sequence).